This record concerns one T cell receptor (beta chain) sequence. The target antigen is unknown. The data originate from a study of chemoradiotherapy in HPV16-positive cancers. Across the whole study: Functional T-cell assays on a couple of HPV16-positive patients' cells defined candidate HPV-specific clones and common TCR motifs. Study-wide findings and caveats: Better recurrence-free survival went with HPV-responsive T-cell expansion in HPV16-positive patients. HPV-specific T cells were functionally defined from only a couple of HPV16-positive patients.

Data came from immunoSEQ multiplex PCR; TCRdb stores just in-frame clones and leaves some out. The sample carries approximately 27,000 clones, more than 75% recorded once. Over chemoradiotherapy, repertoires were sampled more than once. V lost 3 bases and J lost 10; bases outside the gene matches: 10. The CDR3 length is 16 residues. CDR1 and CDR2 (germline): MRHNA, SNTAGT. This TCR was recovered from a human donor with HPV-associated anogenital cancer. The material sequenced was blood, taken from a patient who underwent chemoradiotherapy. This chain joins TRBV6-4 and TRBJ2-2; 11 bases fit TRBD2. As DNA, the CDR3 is TGTGCCAGCAGTGATACGAGTAGCGGGGGGGCGGCGGAGCTGTTTTTT. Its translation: CASSDTSSGGAAELFF.